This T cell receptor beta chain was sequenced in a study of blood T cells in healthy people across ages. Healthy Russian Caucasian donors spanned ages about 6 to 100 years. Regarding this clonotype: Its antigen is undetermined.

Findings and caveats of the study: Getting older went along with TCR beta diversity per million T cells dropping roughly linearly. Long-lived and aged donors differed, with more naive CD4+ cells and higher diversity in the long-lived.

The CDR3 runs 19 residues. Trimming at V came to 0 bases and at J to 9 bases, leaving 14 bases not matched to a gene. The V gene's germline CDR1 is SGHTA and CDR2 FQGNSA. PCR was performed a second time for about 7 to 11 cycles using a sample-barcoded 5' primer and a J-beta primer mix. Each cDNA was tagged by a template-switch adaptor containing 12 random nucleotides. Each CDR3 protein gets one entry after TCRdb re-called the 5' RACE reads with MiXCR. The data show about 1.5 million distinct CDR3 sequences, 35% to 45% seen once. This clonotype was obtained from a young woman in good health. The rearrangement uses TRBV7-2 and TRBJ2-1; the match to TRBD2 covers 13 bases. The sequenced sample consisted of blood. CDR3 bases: TGTGCCAGCAGCTTAGCGGGACCGGGACTAGCGGGAAGTGTGGGTGAGCAGTTCTTC. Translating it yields CASSLAGPGLAGSVGEQFF.